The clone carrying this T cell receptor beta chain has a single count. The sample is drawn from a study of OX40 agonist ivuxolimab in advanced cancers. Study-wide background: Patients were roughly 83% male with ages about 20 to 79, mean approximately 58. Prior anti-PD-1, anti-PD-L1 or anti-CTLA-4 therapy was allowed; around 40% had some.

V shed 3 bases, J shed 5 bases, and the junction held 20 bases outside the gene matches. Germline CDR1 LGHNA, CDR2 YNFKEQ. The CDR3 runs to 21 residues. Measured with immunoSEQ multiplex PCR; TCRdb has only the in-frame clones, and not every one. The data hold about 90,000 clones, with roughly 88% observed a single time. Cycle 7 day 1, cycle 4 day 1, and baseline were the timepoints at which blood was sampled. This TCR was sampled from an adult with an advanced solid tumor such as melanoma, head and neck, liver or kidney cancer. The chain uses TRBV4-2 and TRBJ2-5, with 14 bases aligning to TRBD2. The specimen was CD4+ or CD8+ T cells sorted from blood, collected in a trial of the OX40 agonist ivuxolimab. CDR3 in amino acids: CASSHDLTSGRASFFGETQYF. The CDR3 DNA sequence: TGTGCCAGCAGCCACGACCTGACTAGCGGGAGGGCTAGTTTCTTTGGGGAGACCCAGTACTTC.